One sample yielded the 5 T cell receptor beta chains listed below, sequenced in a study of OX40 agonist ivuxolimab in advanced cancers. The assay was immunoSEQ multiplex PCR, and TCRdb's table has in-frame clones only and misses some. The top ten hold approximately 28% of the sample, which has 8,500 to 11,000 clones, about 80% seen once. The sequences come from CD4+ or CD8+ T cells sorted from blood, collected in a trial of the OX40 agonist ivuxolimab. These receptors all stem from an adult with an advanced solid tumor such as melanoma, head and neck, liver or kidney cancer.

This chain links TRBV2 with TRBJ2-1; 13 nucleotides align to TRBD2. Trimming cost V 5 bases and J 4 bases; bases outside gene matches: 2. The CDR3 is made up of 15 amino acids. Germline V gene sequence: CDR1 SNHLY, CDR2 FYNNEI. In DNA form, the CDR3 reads TGTGCCAGCAGTCGGACTAGCGGGAGATACAATGAGCAGTTCTTC. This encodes CASSRTSGRYNEQFF.

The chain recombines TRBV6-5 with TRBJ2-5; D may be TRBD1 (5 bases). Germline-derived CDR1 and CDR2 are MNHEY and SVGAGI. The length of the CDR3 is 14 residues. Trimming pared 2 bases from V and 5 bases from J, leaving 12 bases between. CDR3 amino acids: CASSYGIGVETQYF. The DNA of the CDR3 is TGTGCCAGCAGTTACGGTATAGGGGTCGAGACCCAGTACTTC.

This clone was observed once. The CDR3 coding sequence is TGTGCCAGCAGACCGGGACTAGCGCCTACAGATACGCAGTATTTT. Its protein product is CASRPGLAPTDTQYF. The V gene is TRBV6-6, the J gene TRBJ2-3; 10 nucleotides line up with TRBD2. Looked up from germline, CDR1 is MNHNY and CDR2 is SVGAGI (reference sequence). The CDR3 has 15 amino acids. V lost 6 bases, J lost 3 bases, and 6 bases stayed unmatched.

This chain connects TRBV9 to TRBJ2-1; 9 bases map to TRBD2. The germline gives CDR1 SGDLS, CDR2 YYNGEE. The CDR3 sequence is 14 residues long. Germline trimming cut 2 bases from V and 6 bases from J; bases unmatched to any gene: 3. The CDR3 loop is CASSVWREGNEQFF. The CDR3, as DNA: TGTGCCAGCAGCGTGTGGCGGGAGGGCAATGAGCAGTTCTTC.

CDR3 nucleotides: TGTGCCAGCAGCGTAGTTCACGGGGAGCTGTTTTTT. Translating gives CASSVVHGELFF. This chain joins TRBV9 and TRBJ2-2, with D unclear. Trimming took 0 bases from V and 7 from J, leaving 4 bases between them. Germline V gene data show CDR1 as SGDLS and CDR2 as YYNGEE. The CDR3 loop spans 12 amino acids.